These 17 T cell receptor beta chains were all obtained from the same sample, sequenced in a study of shared clonotypes between healthy human individuals. TCRdb's copy holds only in-frame clones and misses some; the assay was immunoSEQ multiplex PCR. The sample has fewer than 1.6 million clones; roughly 98.5% are singletons. Sequencing was carried out using naive CD4+ T cells sorted from blood. Sample subset: CD45RA+ positively selected. These receptors were obtained from a man younger than 40 in good health.

The chain uses TRBV5-1 and TRBJ2-3; tentatively, D is TRBD2 (5 bases). Germline values: CDR1 SGHRS, CDR2 YFSETQ. The germline V and J ends were trimmed by 0 bases and 3 bases, with 11 bases remaining between them. The CDR3 has 15 amino acids. In DNA form, the CDR3 reads TGCGCCAGCAGCTTGGGTCTACAGCGGACAGATACGCAGTATTTT. It yields the protein CASSLGLQRTDTQYF.

This clone is a singleton in its sample. The rearrangement links TRBV6-5 to TRBJ1-5; D remains unclear. Germline loops: CDR1 MNHEY, CDR2 SVGAGI. V lost 4 bases to trimming and J lost 4 bases, with 8 bases between them. The CDR3 covers 13 residues. The CDR3 DNA reads TGTGCCAGCAGTTTACAACTGAATCAGCCCCAGCATTTT. This sequence encodes CASSLQLNQPQHF.

The genes are TRBV9 and TRBJ2-2; 8 bases match TRBD2. The CDR3 is 16 residues long. Germline CDR1 reads SGDLS; CDR2 reads YYNGEE. V trimming: 0 bases; J trimming: 6 bases; junction bases outside the gene matches: 7. CDR3 protein: CASSVAPAGVSGELFF. CDR3 nucleotides: TGTGCCAGCAGCGTAGCCCCAGCGGGAGTATCCGGGGAGCTGTTTTTT.

The V and J genes are TRBV27 and TRBJ2-1, with 10 positions matching TRBD2. The germline CDR1 and CDR2 sequences are MNHEY and SMNVEV (reference sequence). CDR3 length equals 16 residues. Losses at the gene ends were 5 bases for V and 5 bases for J; bases not matched to a gene: 9. Here the CDR3 reads CASSPGLAVGDNEQFF. In DNA, the CDR3 is TGTGCCAGCAGTCCCGGACTAGCGGTGGGAGACAATGAGCAGTTCTTC.

This rearrangement joins TRBV6-5 to TRBJ2-3, with a possible D match to TRBD2 (5 bases). This CDR3 is built from 15 residues. Trimming stripped 1 base from V and 2 bases from J, with 10 bases between. The germline CDR1 and CDR2 sequences are MNHEY and SVGAGI. In DNA, the CDR3 is TGTGCCAGCAGTTACTTTGGGGAGCCCACAGATACGCAGTATTTT. Translating gives CASSYFGEPTDTQYF.

This clone came up a few times. This chain connects TRBV5-1 to TRBJ2-5; possibly TRBD1 for D (6 bases). Germline V lookup: CDR1 SGHRS, CDR2 YFSETQ. The CDR3 is 14 residues long. Trimming left V 2 bases short and J 3 bases short, with 11 bases between. The CDR3 spells CASSFPSGEETQYF. In DNA, the CDR3 is TGCGCCAGCAGCTTCCCCTCAGGGGAAGAGACCCAGTACTTC.

The gene calls are TRBV5-4 and TRBJ2-7; possible D gene TRBD1, 6 bases. V was pared by 3 bases and J by 5 bases, with 12 bases between. The length of the CDR3 is 13 residues. Germline values: CDR1 SGHNT, CDR2 YYREEE (reference sequence). The CDR3 DNA reads as TGTGCCAGCAGCTCGTCAGGGGTCGACGAGCAGTACTTC. The encoded protein is CASSSSGVDEQYF.

CDR3 sequence reads: CASSRKENTEAFF. As DNA, the CDR3 is TGTGCCAGCAGTCGAAAAGAGAACACTGAAGCTTTCTTT. The V gene is TRBV7-6, the J gene TRBJ1-1; D remains ambiguous. The germline V gene has CDR1 SGHVS and CDR2 FNYEAQ. With 6 bases removed from V and 1 base from J, the gap between germline ends came to 9 bases. The CDR3 totals 13 residues.

The chain recombines TRBV9 with TRBJ2-1; TRBD2 matches 10 bases. Germline V gives CDR1 SGDLS, CDR2 YYNGEE. Trimming took 4 bases from V and 2 from J; bases not matched to a gene: 3. This CDR3 contains 15 residues. As DNA, the CDR3 is TGTGCCAGCAGCTTACTAGCGGGAACCTACAATGAGCAGTTCTTC. This sequence encodes CASSLLAGTYNEQFF.

V gene TRBV18 combines with J gene TRBJ1-2; 9 bases match TRBD1. This CDR3 region has 15 residues. Germline values: CDR1 KGHSH, CDR2 LQKENI. Unmatched junction bases numbered 6, after V lost 3 bases and J lost 4 bases. In nucleotides, the CDR3 is TGTGCCAGCTCACCGCTACAGGGGGCTCTCTATGGCTACACCTTC. The encoded protein is CASSPLQGALYGYTF.

The CDR3 DNA follows: TGTGCCAGCAGTCGGGGACTAGCGGGAGGTACCTCCTACAATGAGCAGTTCTTC. Translation: CASSRGLAGGTSYNEQFF. The genes are TRBV14 and TRBJ2-1; 15 nucleotides align to TRBD2. CDR3 size: 18 residues. The V gene end was trimmed by 6 bases and the J gene end by 0 bases; junction bases not matched to a gene: 6. From germline, CDR1 is SGHDN and CDR2 FVKESK.

The genes are TRBV6-5 and TRBJ2-2; TRBD2 aligns across 10 bases. V was clipped by 4 bases and J by 4 bases; unmatched bases: 6. This CDR3 has 16 amino acids. Per germline, CDR1 MNHEY and CDR2 SVGAGI. CDR3 loop: CASSSLAGVRTGELFF. In DNA form, the CDR3 reads TGTGCCAGCAGTTCTCTAGCGGGAGTTCGCACCGGGGAGCTGTTTTTT.

This clone was counted once. This sequence joins TRBV19 and TRBJ1-5; perhaps TRBD1 as D (6 bases). Germline CDR1 reads LNHDA; CDR2 reads SQIVND (reference sequence). The germline V and J ends were trimmed by 4 bases and 2 bases, with 15 bases remaining between them. The CDR3 has 16 residues. Here the CDR3 reads CASSTLLDRGNQPQHF. The CDR3 DNA reads as TGTGCCAGTAGTACGTTACTGGACAGAGGCAATCAGCCCCAGCATTTT.

In the case of this clone: Different DNA sequences within this sample yield the same CDR3. The genes are TRBV9 and TRBJ2-7, with 8 bases matching TRBD1. The J segment lost 4 bases and the V segment lost 0 bases, leaving 3 bases of the junction unmatched. The CDR3 extends over 14 amino acids. From germline, CDR1 is SGDLS and CDR2 YYNGEE. CDR3 residues: CASSVGGQGYEQYF. The CDR3 bases are TGTGCCAGCAGCGTAGGTGGACAGGGATACGAGCAGTACTTC.

For this clone: Distinct nucleotide sequences in the sample also encode this CDR3. V gene TRBV9 combines with J gene TRBJ2-7, with 12 bases matching TRBD1. The CDR3 runs to 15 residues. The V gene end was trimmed by 0 bases and the J gene end by 4 bases; junction bases not matched to a gene: 2. The germline CDR1 and CDR2 sequences are SGDLS and YYNGEE. CDR3 DNA sequence: TGTGCCAGCAGCGTAGCGGGACAGGGGGCATACGAGCAGTACTTC. Translation: CASSVAGQGAYEQYF.

V and J are TRBV5-6 and TRBJ1-3, with TRBD1 as a possible D gene (6 bases). Trimming took off 3 bases at V and 0 bases at J, with 19 bases between the two ends. From germline, CDR1 is SGHDT and CDR2 YYEEEE. CDR3 size: 18 residues. CDR3 DNA: TGTGCCAGCAGCTGGGGTGGACAGACTCCTTACTCTGGAAACACCATATATTTT. It encodes CASSWGGQTPYSGNTIYF.

The J gene is TRBJ2-7, the V gene TRBV28; D might be TRBD1 (5 bases). With 6 bases removed from V and 7 bases from J, the gap between germline ends came to 7 bases. The CDR3 length is 10 residues. Germline V gives CDR1 MDHEN, CDR2 SYDVKM. The CDR3 region has the DNA TGTGCCAGCAGATACAGGGAGCAGTACTTC. Translating it yields CASRYREQYF.